One T cell receptor (beta chain) is described in this entry. Sequencing was performed with immunoSEQ multiplex PCR; in TCRdb, only in-frame clones are kept and a portion is missing. The table shows roughly 100,000 clones, with around 83% occurring only once. The data are from a study of blood T cell repertoires in COVID-19. The TCR sequence derives from a woman at least 80 years old with active or convalescent COVID-19. The sequencing sample was made of peripheral blood.

The CDR3 region has the DNA TGTGCCAGCAGTCGGACAGGGACCCAGGATCAGCCCCAGCATTTT. Translating it yields CASSRTGTQDQPQHF. The chain has TRBV6-5 and TRBJ1-5, with TRBD1 matching 8 bases. The CDR3 has 15 residues. Germline V gene lookup returns CDR1 MNHEY and CDR2 SVGAGI. V shed 5 bases and J 5 bases; nucleotides not matched to a gene: 8.